The 30 T cell receptor beta chains below were found in one sample sequenced in a study of early T cells in non-severe SARS-CoV-2 infection. Using its own MiXCR run on the 5' RACE reads, TCRdb lists one record per CDR3 protein. The table lists tens of thousands of distinct CDR3 sequences, more than 9% of them singletons. Sequenced material: whole blood. These receptors were collected from an adult who was a healthcare worker with PCR-confirmed SARS-CoV-2 infection or an uninfected control (not recorded which).

This clonotype was picked up many times. The chain is built from TRBV30 and TRBJ1-6; 10 positions agree with TRBD1. The CDR3 covers 15 residues. The V gene end was trimmed by 5 bases and the J gene end by 6 bases; junction bases not matched to a gene: 7. Germline lookup yields CDR1 GTSNPN and CDR2 SVGIG (reference sequence). CDR3 region: CAWGTGDLPNSPLHF. Here the CDR3 DNA reads TGTGCCTGGGGGACAGGGGACCTTCCTAATTCACCCCTCCACTTT. Together with reference TRBV30 and TRBJ1-6, the CDR3 gives the full variable domain: SQTIHQWPATLVQPVGSPLSLECTVEGTSNPNLYWYRQAAGRGLQLLFYSVGIGQISSEVPQNLSASRPQDRQFILSSKKLLLSDSGFYLCAWGTGDLPNSPLHFGNGTRLTVT.

The J gene is TRBJ1-1, the V gene TRBV12-3 or TRBV12-4; 10 nucleotides line up with TRBD1. The CDR3 sequence is 14 residues long. The V gene end was trimmed by 5 bases and the J gene end by 4 bases; junction bases not matched to a gene: 4. In DNA, the CDR3 is TGTGCCAGCAGTACCAGACAGGGGGCCACTGAAGCTTTCTTT. It translates to CASSTRQGATEAFF.

This clonotype was observed many times. One end of the junction fails to match germline, which may point to a read error. The chain is built from TRBV18 and TRBJ1-1; TRBD1 is a possible D gene (5 bases). This CDR3 comprises 13 residues. Looked up from germline, CDR1 is KGHSH and CDR2 is LQKENI. The CDR3 spells CASSPQGNTEAFF. The CDR3 nucleotides read TGCGCCAGCAGCCCTCAGGGGAACACTGAAGCTTTCTTT.

The genes are TRBV29-1 and TRBJ1-3; D ambiguous. With 6 bases removed from V and 0 bases from J, the gap between germline ends came to 9 bases. CDR1 and CDR2 from the germline V gene are SQVTM and ANQGSEA. The CDR3 sequence is 13 residues long. Here the CDR3 DNA reads TGCAGCGTCAAACAGAACTCTGGAAACACCATATATTTT. As protein: CSVKQNSGNTIYF.

The chain links TRBV18 to TRBJ1-2; 7 bases match TRBD1. CDR1 is KGHSH and CDR2 is LQKENI in the germline V gene. The ends lost 3 bases at V and 4 bases at J; junction bases unmatched: 11. This CDR3 is 16 amino acids long. This chain's CDR3 is CASSPLEPGGTYGYTF. DNA of the CDR3: TGTGCCAGCTCACCCCTCGAGCCAGGGGGGACCTATGGCTACACCTTC.

The rearrangement uses TRBV20-1 and TRBJ2-7; TRBD2 agrees at 8 bases. In germline, CDR1 is DFQATT, CDR2 SNEGSKA (reference sequence). The V segment lost 6 bases and the J segment 2 bases; nucleotides outside the gene matches: 9. This CDR3 has 14 residues. As DNA, the CDR3 is TGCAGTGCAAGCCGACTAGCGAGTACCTACGAGCAGTACTTC. This encodes CSASRLASTYEQYF.

In its sample, this clonotype was seen a few times. This rearrangement joins TRBV11-2 to TRBJ2-3; D gene uncertain. With 5 bases removed from V and 3 bases from J, the gap between germline ends came to 6 bases. CDR3 length: 12 residues. The germline CDR1 and CDR2 sequences are SGHAT and FQNNGV. This chain's CDR3 is CASSGYTDTQYF. CDR3 nucleotide sequence: TGTGCCAGCAGCGGATATACAGATACGCAGTATTTT.

This chain uses TRBV18 with TRBJ2-3; D gene uncertain. This CDR3 is built from 12 residues. Germline V lookup: CDR1 KGHSH, CDR2 LQKENI. The V end lost 1 base, the J end lost 4 bases, and 3 bases lay between the germline ends. This CDR3 reads CASSPQADTQYF. The CDR3, as DNA: TGTGCCAGCTCACCACAGGCAGATACGCAGTATTTT.

The table lists this clonotype with many counts. The V gene is TRBV27, the J gene TRBJ1-2; 8 bases match TRBD1. The CDR3 spans 14 residues. V shed 3 bases and J 8 bases; nucleotides not matched to a gene: 8. The germline gives CDR1 MNHEY, CDR2 SMNVEV (reference sequence). The CDR3 region is CASSFAGGSWGYTF. The CDR3 bases are TGTGCCAGCAGTTTCGCAGGGGGCTCTTGGGGCTACACCTTC.

This clonotype appeared many times. This chain uses TRBV18 with TRBJ2-3, with D unclear. The V gene lost 0 bases and the J gene lost 0 bases, with 1 base spanning the gap. This CDR3 is built from 13 residues. Germline CDR1 and CDR2: KGHSH and LQKENI. This chain's CDR3 is CASSPPSTDTQYF. DNA of the CDR3: TGTGCCAGCTCACCACCTAGCACAGATACGCAGTATTTT.

The sample holds many counts of this clonotype. The chain has TRBV2 and TRBJ2-2, with D hard to call. This CDR3 region has 15 residues. The germline V gene has CDR1 SNHLY and CDR2 FYNNEI. The V end lost 3 bases, the J end lost 3 bases, and 11 bases lay between the germline ends. The CDR3 nucleotides read TGTGCCAGCAGTGATAGTGCAGCCTACACCGGGGAGCTGTTTTTT. This encodes CASSDSAAYTGELFF.

CDR3 loop: CASSYWADQPQHF. The DNA of the CDR3 is TGTGCCAGCAGTTATTGGGCGGATCAGCCCCAGCATTTT. The V gene is TRBV12-3 or TRBV12-4, the J gene TRBJ1-5; D uncertain. The CDR3 is made up of 13 amino acids. With 4 bases removed from V and 5 bases from J, the gap between germline ends came to 9 bases.

Concerning this clonotype: The junction does not match germline at one end; this may be a read error. CDR3 residues: CASSPDNQETQCF. The CDR3 coding sequence is TGCGCCAGCAGCCCGGACAACCAAGAGACCCAGTGCTTC. The gene calls are TRBV5-1 and TRBJ2-5; a possible D gene is TRBD1 (5 bases). Germline CDR1 is SGHRS and CDR2 is YFSETQ. The CDR3 totals 13 residues.

This clonotype occurred many times. The V gene is TRBV11-2, the J gene TRBJ2-5; TRBD1 is a possible D gene (5 bases). The CDR3 covers 15 residues. Looked up from germline, CDR1 is SGHAT and CDR2 is FQNNGV. V was clipped by 0 bases and J by 6 bases, with 14 bases between them. The CDR3: CASSLDRKGVKTQYF. CDR3 bases: TGTGCCAGCAGCTTAGATCGAAAAGGGGTGAAGACCCAGTACTTC.

This clonotype has only a few counts. The genes are TRBV7-6 and TRBJ2-5, with D unresolved. The length of the CDR3 is 13 residues. Trimming removed 4 bases at V and 3 bases at J, with 9 bases between. Germline lookup yields CDR1 SGHVS and CDR2 FNYEAQ. This CDR3 is CASSYRWEETQYF. CDR3 coding DNA: TGTGCCAGCAGCTATCGGTGGGAAGAGACCCAGTACTTC.

V gene TRBV2 combines with J gene TRBJ2-1, with TRBD1 matching 9 bases. With V trimmed by 5 bases and J by 8 bases, 16 bases remained unmatched. The CDR3 loop spans 17 amino acids. Germline CDR1 SNHLY, CDR2 FYNNEI. The CDR3 sequence is CASSPTGTGRSIHEQFF. DNA of the CDR3: TGTGCCAGCAGTCCCACCGGGACAGGGCGTAGCATCCATGAGCAGTTCTTC.

This clonotype was counted a few times. This rearrangement joins TRBV20-1 to TRBJ2-3; TRBD2 agrees at 15 bases. V trimming: 6 bases; J trimming: 2 bases; junction bases outside the gene matches: 15. Germline lookup yields CDR1 DFQATT and CDR2 SNEGSKA (reference sequence). The CDR3 spans 19 residues. The CDR3 DNA follows: TGCAGTGCAATGAACCCCGGACTAGCGGGGGGGTTCGTCACAGATACGCAGTATTTT. Encoded protein: CSAMNPGLAGGFVTDTQYF.

The sample holds many counts of this clonotype. The V gene is TRBV10-3, the J gene TRBJ1-5; no definite D call. CDR3 length: 13 amino acids. Germline CDR1 ENHRY, CDR2 SYGVKD. Between the trimmed V and J ends, which lost 0 bases and 4 bases, there was a span of 4 bases. The CDR3 region is CAISESGNQPQHF. The CDR3 DNA reads as TGTGCCATCAGTGAGTCGGGGAATCAGCCCCAGCATTTT.

This clonotype was seen at least ten times. This chain joins TRBV3-1 and TRBJ1-4, with D maybe TRBD1 (5 bases). With 0 bases removed from V and 10 bases from J, the gap between germline ends came to 15 bases. This CDR3 contains 15 residues. Germline loops: CDR1 LGHDT, CDR2 YNNKEL (reference sequence). The CDR3 DNA follows: TGTGCCAGCAGCCAAGATCAACGGGACGGACGAAAACTGTTTTTT. Its translation is CASSQDQRDGRKLFF.

The V and J genes are TRBV7-2 and TRBJ2-1; D is unclear. CDR1 and CDR2 from the germline V gene are SGHTA and FQGNSA. CDR3 length equals 11 residues. Deletions cut 5 bases from V and 7 bases from J, with 6 bases between. The CDR3: CASSPKNEQFF. The CDR3 DNA sequence: TGTGCCAGCAGCCCAAAAAATGAGCAGTTCTTC.

The chain recombines TRBV6-1 with TRBJ2-1, with 8 bases that match TRBD1. The length of the CDR3 is 14 residues. With V trimmed by 7 bases and J by 3 bases, 5 bases remained unmatched. Looked up from germline, CDR1 is MNHNS and CDR2 is SASEGT. CDR3 sequence: CASTTGTGYNEQFF. The DNA for the CDR3 is TGTGCCAGCACCACCGGGACAGGCTACAATGAGCAGTTCTTC.

This clonotype was counted many times. The rearrangement uses TRBV5-1 and TRBJ2-3, with 7 bases fitting TRBD2. The CDR3 covers 15 residues. V lost 0 bases, J lost 2 bases, and 3 bases stayed unmatched. Germline CDR1 is SGHRS and CDR2 is YFSETQ. DNA of the CDR3: TGCGCCAGCAGCTTGGGGACTAGGAACACAGATACGCAGTATTTT. Translating gives CASSLGTRNTDTQYF.

As regards this clonotype: Compared with germline, one end of the junction differs, possibly owing to a read error. CDR3 sequence (DNA): TGCGCCTGCAGCCCTACTGGAACACCCGGGGAGCTGTTTTTT. This encodes CACSPTGTPGELFF. This chain connects TRBV5-1 to TRBJ2-2; no reliable D call. The CDR3 contains 14 residues. Per germline, CDR1 SGHRS and CDR2 YFSETQ.

There are a few counts of this clonotype. This chain links TRBV5-5 with TRBJ2-1; D gene unclear. The CDR3 extends over 16 amino acids. Per the germline V gene, CDR1 is SGHKS and CDR2 is YYEKEE (reference sequence). The V end was cut by 2 bases, the J end by 0 bases, with 12 bases between. The CDR3 DNA is TGTGCCAGCAGCTTCTCGACTGTATCCTCCTACAATGAGCAGTTCTTC. Its protein product is CASSFSTVSSYNEQFF.

This clonotype occurred many times. The V call is TRBV30, the J call TRBJ1-4; D is perhaps TRBD1 (5 bases). Germline CDR1 and CDR2: GTSNPN and SVGIG (reference sequence). Trimming took 0 bases from V and 5 from J, leaving 10 bases between them. There are 14 residues in the CDR3. CDR3 amino acids: CAWSVRAGNEKLFF. CDR3 sequence (DNA): TGTGCCTGGAGTGTCAGGGCAGGGAATGAAAAACTGTTTTTT. Full variable domain (rest looked up from reference TRBV30 and TRBJ1-4): SQTIHQWPATLVQPVGSPLSLECTVEGTSNPNLYWYRQAAGRGLQLLFYSVGIGQISSEVPQNLSASRPQDRQFILSSKKLLLSDSGFYLCAWSVRAGNEKLFFGSGTQLSVL.

This clonotype occurred many times. Here the CDR3 reads CASSQGAINSPLHF. CDR3 DNA: TGCGCCAGCAGCCAGGGGGCGATTAATTCACCCCTCCACTTT. V gene TRBV4-1 combines with J gene TRBJ1-6, with D possibly matching TRBD1 (6 bases). Deletions cut 3 bases from V and 6 bases from J, with 9 bases between. This CDR3 contains 14 residues. Germline V CDR1 and CDR2: MGHRA, YSYEKL.

This clonotype appeared a few times. The chain employs TRBV28 and TRBJ2-7; 11 bases are shared with TRBD1. The ends lost 2 bases at V and 2 bases at J; junction bases unmatched: 5. The V gene's germline CDR1 is MDHEN and CDR2 SYDVKM. The CDR3 has 16 residues. This CDR3 is CASSLNRTGGTYEQYF. DNA for the CDR3: TGTGCCAGCAGTTTAAACCGGACAGGGGGCACCTACGAGCAGTACTTC.

This clonotype was counted at least ten times. V gene TRBV9 combines with J gene TRBJ1-1; D is undetermined. This CDR3 has 14 amino acids. V was trimmed by 3 bases and J by 4 bases, leaving 13 bases between them. Germline V CDR1 and CDR2: SGDLS, YYNGEE. The CDR3 coding sequence is TGTGCCAGCAGCGCCGACGTGGCGGGCACTGAAGCTTTCTTT. It specifies CASSADVAGTEAFF.

This clonotype was counted ten times or more. The J gene is TRBJ2-1, the V gene TRBV5-6, with TRBD1 identical over 10 bases. The CDR3 totals 15 residues. The germline V gene has CDR1 SGHDT and CDR2 YYEEEE. After removal of 3 bases from V and 7 bases from J, the junction contained 7 bases not matched to a gene. CDR3 in amino acids: CASSSTGQGYNEQFF. In nucleotides, the CDR3 is TGTGCCAGCAGCTCCACGGGACAGGGGTATAATGAGCAGTTCTTC.

This clonotype has a count of ten or more. The chain recombines TRBV15 with TRBJ2-7; D unclear. The CDR3 contains 13 residues. V was cut by 1 base and J by 5 bases, with 9 bases left in between. Germline V gives CDR1 LNHNV, CDR2 YYDKDF (reference sequence). CDR3 protein: CATSRGFTDEQYF. The CDR3, as DNA: TGTGCCACCAGCAGAGGGTTCACGGACGAGCAGTACTTC.